This passage covers 24 T cell receptor beta chains from one sample sequenced in a study of T cells in localized non-small cell lung cancer. Produced via immunoSEQ multiplex PCR; TCRdb's table is partial and in-frame only. The sample shows roughly 16,000 clones, more than 70% of them seen only once. The starting material was peripheral blood, obtained before any cancer treatment. Receptors were obtained from a male donor at least 60 years old with stage III lung adenocarcinoma.

A few counts support this clone. V is TRBV5-1 and J is TRBJ2-5; TRBD2 aligns across 13 bases. The V gene's germline CDR1 is SGHRS and CDR2 YFSETQ. CDR3 length: 17 residues. The V and J ends lost 0 bases and 0 bases, in that order; junction bases with no gene match: 2. The CDR3, as DNA: TGCGCCAGCAGCTTGGGACTAGCGGGGGGATACCAAGAGACCCAGTACTTC. It is translated as CASSLGLAGGYQETQYF.

The rearrangement links TRBV27 to TRBJ1-2; D not resolved. CDR1 MNHEY and CDR2 SMNVEV come from the germline V gene (reference sequence). The CDR3 consists of 14 residues. V was trimmed by 4 bases and J by 8 bases, leaving 17 bases between them. The CDR3 nucleotides read TGTGCCAGCAGTTCCGTAAGGAACTCGGGGGGCTACACCTTC. Amino acid sequence: CASSSVRNSGGYTF.

The chain is built from TRBV2 and TRBJ2-1; 11 nucleotides agree with TRBD2. Germline CDR1 is SNHLY and CDR2 is FYNNEI. Losses at the gene ends were 4 bases for V and 4 bases for J; bases not matched to a gene: 6. The CDR3 contains 16 residues. The CDR3 DNA reads TGTGCCAGCAGTGTTCGGACTAGCGGGCGGTACAATGAGCAGTTCTTC. It specifies CASSVRTSGRYNEQFF.

The chain employs TRBV6-5 and TRBJ2-7; TRBD1 is a possible D gene (5 bases). Germline assignment: CDR1 MNHEY and CDR2 SVGAGI. This CDR3 spans 15 amino acids. V was cut by 6 bases and J by 2 bases, with 17 bases left in between. Here the CDR3 DNA reads TGTGCCAGCAGCCCCCCCAGGGAAGGCCCCTACGAGCAGTACTTC. Its protein product is CASSPPREGPYEQYF.

This clone was picked up one time. This chain connects TRBV5-4 to TRBJ1-2; D remains unclear. Germline loops: CDR1 SGHNT, CDR2 YYREEE (reference sequence). This CDR3 is built from 13 residues. Deletions cut 4 bases from V and 6 bases from J, with 13 bases between. CDR3 sequence reads: CASSGSSWDGYTF. CDR3 coding DNA: TGTGCCAGCAGCGGATCTTCATGGGATGGCTACACCTTC.

This clone was counted between two and nine times. The rearrangement uses TRBV10-3 and TRBJ1-2, with D tentatively TRBD1 (6 bases). Trimming stripped 6 bases from V and 6 bases from J, with 20 bases between. This CDR3 is 15 amino acids long. Germline V CDR1 and CDR2: ENHRY, SYGVKD. CDR3 sequence: CAISPIQGRLDGYTF. The CDR3 DNA follows: TGTGCCATCAGCCCTATTCAGGGGCGCTTGGATGGCTACACCTTC.

This clone was seen a few times. V and J are TRBV27 and TRBJ1-6, with unresolved D. V shed 2 bases and J shed 5 bases, with 4 bases lying between them. CDR3 length: 13 amino acids. The V gene's germline CDR1 is MNHEY and CDR2 SMNVEV (reference sequence). The DNA of the CDR3 is TGTGCCAGCAGTTTACGCCATAATTCACCCCTCCACTTT. This sequence encodes CASSLRHNSPLHF.

The chain links TRBV7-2 to TRBJ2-3; D might be TRBD2 (6 bases). V lost 5 bases, J lost 0 bases, and 12 bases lay in between. This CDR3 is built from 15 residues. Germline V gene data show CDR1 as SGHTA and CDR2 as FQGNSA. The CDR3 sequence is CASSPDYLSTDTQYF. CDR3 in DNA: TGTGCCAGCAGCCCGGACTACCTGAGCACAGATACGCAGTATTTT.

CDR3 in DNA: TGTGCCACCAGCAGAGATTGGGACAGGGAACAAGAGACCCAGTACTTC. Translation gives CATSRDWDREQETQYF. This sequence joins TRBV15 and TRBJ2-5; 9 nucleotides agree with TRBD1. The V and J ends lost 0 bases and 2 bases, in that order; junction bases with no gene match: 4. Germline CDR1 reads LNHNV; CDR2 reads YYDKDF (reference sequence). This CDR3 has 16 amino acids.

The chain couples TRBV7-3 to TRBJ2-7; D gene ambiguous. The CDR3 covers 13 residues. Germline CDR1 reads SGHTA; CDR2 reads FQGTGA. Trimming took 2 bases from V and 0 from J, leaving 5 bases between them. CDR3 in amino acids: CASSLGVSYEQYF. DNA for the CDR3: TGTGCCAGCAGCTTAGGGGTCTCCTACGAGCAGTACTTC.

V gene TRBV18 combines with J gene TRBJ1-4, with unresolved D. From germline, CDR1 is KGHSH and CDR2 LQKENI. Trimming removed 3 bases from V and 8 bases from J, with 16 bases in between. CDR3 size: 15 residues. The CDR3 DNA reads TGTGCCAGCTCACCTTATGCGACCGGTCTAGAAAAACTGTTTTTT. Protein sequence: CASSPYATGLEKLFF. Full variable domain (rest looked up from reference TRBV18 and TRBJ1-4): NAGVMQNPRHLVRRRGQEARLRCSPMKGHSHVYWYRQLPEEGLKFMVYLQKENIIDESGMPKERFSAEFPKEGPSILRIQQVVRGDSAAYFCASSPYATGLEKLFFGSGTQLSVL.

The gene calls are TRBV6-5 and TRBJ2-1; D might be TRBD1 (7 bases). Germline V CDR1 and CDR2: MNHEY, SVGAGI. The ends were cut back, 5 bases at V and 8 bases at J, with 13 bases in the middle. The CDR3 is 13 residues long. CDR3 bases: TGTGCCAGCAGTCGCTCAGGGGGGTATGAGCAGTTCTTC. Translated, it gives CASSRSGGYEQFF.

This clone was recorded a few times. This chain links TRBV5-1 with TRBJ2-3, with 7 bases that match TRBD2. The CDR3 contains 16 residues. Germline-derived CDR1 and CDR2 are SGHRS and YFSETQ. Losses at the gene ends were 4 bases for V and 4 bases for J; bases not matched to a gene: 12. CDR3 protein: CASSARLAPGADTQYF. CDR3 coding DNA: TGCGCCAGCAGCGCCCGACTAGCTCCCGGCGCAGATACGCAGTATTTT.

The chain links TRBV6-1 to TRBJ1-5, with unresolved D. The V end lost 1 base, the J end lost 0 bases, and 16 bases lay between the germline ends. Germline V lookup: CDR1 MNHNS, CDR2 SASEGT. There are 18 residues in the CDR3. The CDR3 DNA reads TGTGCCAGCAGTGAAGTGGCGGGTGGAGCGCATAGCAATCAGCCCCAGCATTTT. Its protein product is CASSEVAGGAHSNQPQHF.

This sequence joins TRBV6-6 and TRBJ1-1; D call uncertain. The CDR3 runs to 13 residues. Per the germline V gene, CDR1 is MNHNY and CDR2 is SVGAGI (reference sequence). V was pared by 0 bases and J by 2 bases, with 4 bases between. The CDR3 coding sequence is TGTGCCAGCAGTTACTCGGTTAACACTGAAGCTTTCTTT. It is translated as CASSYSVNTEAFF.

This clone was recorded only once. The CDR3 DNA reads as TGTGCCAGCAGCCAAGTGCGAGGGGAGACCCAGTACTTC. It translates to CASSQVRGETQYF. This chain joins TRBV4-2 and TRBJ2-5, with D maybe TRBD2 (5 bases). Germline CDR1 LGHNA, CDR2 YNFKEQ. The CDR3 is 13 amino acids. The germline V and J ends were trimmed by 1 base and 5 bases, with 8 bases remaining between them.

The rearrangement links TRBV27 to TRBJ1-5, with D perhaps TRBD1 (6 bases). The germline V gene encodes CDR1 MNHEY and CDR2 SMNVEV (reference sequence). Trimming removed 8 bases at V and 0 bases at J, with 14 bases between. The length of the CDR3 is 15 residues. This CDR3 is CASGPTGGSNQPQHF. CDR3 DNA sequence: TGTGCCAGCGGACCGACAGGAGGTAGCAATCAGCCCCAGCATTTT.

The chain uses TRBV18 and TRBJ1-2; D gene ambiguous. Germline V gene sequence: CDR1 KGHSH, CDR2 LQKENI. The CDR3 runs 14 residues. V was clipped by 2 bases and J by 6 bases, with 13 bases between them. The CDR3 sequence: CASSPGMGMDGYTF. CDR3 coding DNA: TGTGCCAGCTCACCAGGGATGGGGATGGATGGCTACACCTTC.

The rearrangement links TRBV5-6 to TRBJ2-2, with D uncertain. Trimming removed 0 bases from V and 9 bases from J, with 3 bases in between. CDR3 length: 11 residues. The germline gives CDR1 SGHDT, CDR2 YYEEEE. The CDR3 sequence is CASSLGWELFF. The CDR3 bases are TGTGCCAGCAGCTTGGGTTGGGAGCTGTTTTTT.

V is TRBV29-1 and J is TRBJ2-2; TRBD1 aligns across 7 bases. V shed 4 bases, J shed 1 base, and the junction held 9 bases outside the gene matches. This CDR3 is 16 amino acids long. Germline CDR1 reads SQVTM; CDR2 reads ANQGSEA. CDR3 nucleotide sequence: TGCAGCGTTGGCGATGGGGACAGCAAGAACACCGGGGAGCTGTTTTTT. This codes for CSVGDGDSKNTGELFF.

The chain joins TRBV28 to TRBJ1-2; D unclear. This CDR3 is built from 13 residues. Looked up from germline, CDR1 is MDHEN and CDR2 is SYDVKM. The germline V and J ends were trimmed by 2 bases and 8 bases, with 12 bases remaining between them. The CDR3 protein is CASSLGVEGGYTF. DNA of the CDR3: TGTGCCAGCAGTTTAGGGGTAGAGGGAGGCTACACCTTC.

This clone occurred a few times. The genes are TRBV9 and TRBJ2-2, with D perhaps matching TRBD2 (6 bases). Germline values: CDR1 SGDLS, CDR2 YYNGEE. V lost 2 bases, J lost 3 bases, and 8 bases lay in between. The CDR3 spans 14 residues. CDR3 residues: CASSVGGHTGELFF. The CDR3 DNA follows: TGTGCCAGCAGCGTCGGGGGACACACCGGGGAGCTGTTTTTT.

The rearrangement links TRBV6-5 to TRBJ2-5, with 12 positions matching TRBD2. Germline V gene lookup returns CDR1 MNHEY and CDR2 SVGAGI. Unmatched junction bases numbered 7, after V lost 6 bases and J lost 5 bases. The CDR3 consists of 15 residues. The CDR3 protein is CASRLAGGAWETQYF. The CDR3 DNA reads as TGTGCCAGCAGACTAGCGGGGGGCGCGTGGGAGACCCAGTACTTC.

There are a few counts of this clone. The rearrangement joins TRBV2 to TRBJ1-2; D gene ambiguous. This CDR3 contains 13 residues. Trimming stripped 5 bases from V and 4 bases from J, with 11 bases between. CDR1 is SNHLY and CDR2 is FYNNEI in the germline V gene. In DNA, the CDR3 is TGTGCCAGCAGTTTTGGACCTCTCTATGGCTACACCTTC. This gives the protein CASSFGPLYGYTF.